In its sample, the clone carrying this T cell receptor (beta chain) was seen many times. What it recognizes is unknown. Germline assignment: CDR1 DFQATT and CDR2 SNEGSKA (reference sequence). The CDR3 is made up of 13 amino acids. V was cut by 6 bases and J by 3 bases, with 14 bases left in between. This sample is drawn from a study of glioma-infiltrating T cells. The iRepertoire nested amplicon-rescue multiplex PCR amplified TCR alpha and beta CDR3s from RNA. TCRdb itself ran the multiplex PCR reads through MiXCR, one entry per CDR3 protein. The sample contains some 93,000 distinct CDR3 sequences, 35% to 45% of which appear only once. Study-wide results and caveats: Gliomas, especially low-grade, showed above-expected tissue-blood divergence; non-neoplastic patients showed below. Only very few CDR3 sequences appeared in both tissue and blood.

This TCR was sampled from a human donor with low-grade glioma or glioblastoma, undergoing nonglioma brain surgery, or in good health (not recorded which). The V and J genes are TRBV20-1 and TRBJ1-2, with D perhaps matching TRBD1 (5 bases). Sequenced: glioma tissue, nonneoplastic brain tissue, or PBMCs (not recorded which). The CDR3: CSAGITGDYGYTF. The CDR3 nucleotides read TGCAGTGCCGGGATTACAGGAGACTATGGCTACACCTTC.